This T cell receptor beta chain originates from a study of blood T cell repertoires in COVID-19. The wider study: Researchers got acute and convalescent COVID-19 samples from the United States, Italy and Spain. T cells, B-cell-depleted T cells, or PBMCs provided the cDNA or gDNA that served as material.

In the original analysis: Reference gene primers were amplified, and this amplification served to estimate nucleated cell counts. Assay: immunoSEQ multiplex PCR; the TCRdb copy retains only in-frame clones and omits some. V, J and clone size were drawn from that table, and D and trimming were deduced from the DNA. The repertoire holds under 200,000 clones, about 83% seen once, with approximately 12% in the top ten. Germline trimming cut 7 bases from V and 0 bases from J; bases unmatched to any gene: 9. From germline, CDR1 is LNHDA and CDR2 SQIVND (reference sequence). This CDR3 comprises 17 residues.

The chain carries TRBV19 and TRBJ2-7; TRBD2 aligns across 13 bases. The sample comprised peripheral blood. The clonotype was recovered from a man in his 70s who had recovered from COVID-19. CDR3 sequence reads: CASTIGTSGTSSYEQYF. In DNA, the CDR3 is TGTGCCAGTACCATCGGGACTAGCGGGACCTCCTCCTACGAGCAGTACTTC.